The source of this T cell receptor (beta chain) is a study of breast tumors, draining lymph nodes, adjacent tissues. Regarding the study as a whole: Tumor TCR diversity was below lymph nodes but above nontumor tissue. Compared with basal-like, luminal-like tumors shared significantly more repertoire with nontumor tissue. Data only fit, rather than demonstrated, lymph node origin of most tumor T cells.

A single record per CDR3 protein comes from TCRdb applying MiXCR to the multiplex PCR reads. Here the sample spans more than 50,000 distinct CDR3 sequences, around 43% being singletons. Ten or more counts support this clonotype. Its cognate antigen is unknown. The CDR3 runs to 16 residues. V was shortened by 0 bases and J by 8 bases, with 17 bases between the two germline ends. Germline loops: CDR1 SGHDN, CDR2 FVKESK. The chain joins TRBV14 to TRBJ2-1; D might be TRBD1 or TRBD2, each matching 5 bases. The sequence came from a female donor with breast cancer. Some clones in this sample may be carry-over from other donors' samples. Sequenced sample: breast tumor tissue. The CDR3 reads CASSQEGWGGGDEQFF. As DNA, the CDR3 is TGTGCCAGCAGCCAAGAGGGGTGGGGCGGAGGCGATGAGCAGTTCTTC. Looking up the rest from reference TRBV14 and TRBJ2-1 gives the full variable domain: EAGVTQFPSHSVIEKGQTVTLRCDPISGHDNLYWYRRVMGKEIKFLLHFVKESKQDESGMPNNRFLAERTGGTYSTLKVQPAELEDSGVYFCASSQEGWGGGDEQFFGPGTRLTVL.